This passage covers 8 T cell receptor beta chains from one sample sequenced in a study of control samples from healthy donors and cancer patients. The data were produced by immunoSEQ multiplex PCR, yet TCRdb's version contains in-frame clones alone and is incomplete. This table holds 150,000 to 200,000 clones, about nine tenths found once. Sample: blood. Receptors originate from a woman in her 30s in good health.

Details on this clone: Other DNA sequences in this specimen translate into the identical CDR3. J is TRBJ2-3 and V is TRBV7-9; D gene ambiguous. The CDR3 totals 14 residues. Germline V gene data show CDR1 as SEHNR and CDR2 as FQNEAQ (reference sequence). Trimming removed 0 bases at V and 2 bases at J, with 6 bases between. CDR3 in amino acids: CASSLAQSTDTQYF. CDR3 nucleotide sequence: TGTGCCAGCAGCTTAGCACAATCCACAGATACGCAGTATTTT.

The rearrangement uses TRBV6-4 and TRBJ2-3; D may be TRBD2 (6 bases). The CDR3 spans 15 residues. V lost 3 bases, J lost 0 bases, and 10 bases lay in between. The germline V gene has CDR1 MRHNA and CDR2 SNTAGT. The CDR3 DNA reads as TGTGCCAGCAGTGAGAGCGGGTCTAGCACAGATACGCAGTATTTT. It translates to CASSESGSSTDTQYF.

This chain joins TRBV30 and TRBJ2-7; D unclear. In germline, CDR1 is GTSNPN, CDR2 SVGIG (reference sequence). Between the trimmed V and J ends, which lost 0 bases and 3 bases, there was a span of 6 bases. The CDR3 sequence is 12 residues long. Here the CDR3 reads CAWSVSSYEQYF. For the CDR3, the DNA is TGTGCCTGGAGTGTATCCAGCTACGAGCAGTACTTC.

Notes on this clone: This sample also contains other DNA sequences that code for the same CDR3. This chain links TRBV12-3 or TRBV12-4 with TRBJ2-1, with TRBD2 as a possible D gene (7 bases). This CDR3 spans 12 amino acids. The V end lost 3 bases, the J end lost 10 bases, and 10 bases lay between the germline ends. CDR3 nucleotides: TGTGCCAGCAGTTTGGGGGGGCGAGAGCAGTTCTTC. Translated: CASSLGGREQFF.

This chain uses TRBV7-2 with TRBJ1-6; D remains ambiguous. This CDR3 is built from 13 residues. Germline loops: CDR1 SGHTA, CDR2 FQGNSA. V gave up 2 bases and J gave up 9 bases, with 8 bases separating them. The CDR3 sequence is CASSLNRVSPLHF. The CDR3 coding sequence is TGTGCCAGCAGCTTAAATAGGGTTTCACCCCTCCACTTT.

This CDR3 reads CASSQTGDYYGYTF. In nucleotides, the CDR3 is TGTGCCAGCAGCCAGACAGGGGACTACTATGGCTACACCTTC. This rearrangement joins TRBV5-5 to TRBJ1-2; 8 bases are a match to TRBD1. With V trimmed by 4 bases and J by 3 bases, 5 bases remained unmatched. Germline CDR1 is SGHKS and CDR2 is YYEKEE (reference sequence). This CDR3 has 14 amino acids. Supplemented by reference TRBV5-5 and TRBJ1-2, the full variable domain reads DAGVTQSPTHLIKTRGQQVTLRCSPISGHKSVSWYQQVLGQGPQFIFQYYEKEERGRGNFPDRFSARQFPNYSSELNVNALLLGDSALYLCASSQTGDYYGYTFGSGTRLTVV.

The rearrangement links TRBV5-4 to TRBJ1-6; D not resolved. The length of the CDR3 is 14 residues. The V end was cut by 3 bases, the J end by 5 bases, with 9 bases between. In germline, CDR1 is SGHNT, CDR2 YYREEE (reference sequence). CDR3 in amino acids: CASSSPGHNSPLHF. For the CDR3, the DNA is TGTGCCAGCAGCTCGCCAGGCCATAATTCACCCCTCCACTTT.

Comments on this clone: The junction departs from germline at one end; a sequencing error may be responsible. V and J are TRBV4-2 and TRBJ1-6; D possibly corresponds to TRBD1 (5 bases). The CDR3 has 17 residues. Germline V gene sequence: CDR1 LGHNA, CDR2 YNFKEQ. CDR3 nucleotide sequence: TGTGCCAGCAGCCAAGATACGAGGGGCTCCTATAATTCACTCCTCCACTTT. This sequence encodes CASSQDTRGSYNSLLHF.